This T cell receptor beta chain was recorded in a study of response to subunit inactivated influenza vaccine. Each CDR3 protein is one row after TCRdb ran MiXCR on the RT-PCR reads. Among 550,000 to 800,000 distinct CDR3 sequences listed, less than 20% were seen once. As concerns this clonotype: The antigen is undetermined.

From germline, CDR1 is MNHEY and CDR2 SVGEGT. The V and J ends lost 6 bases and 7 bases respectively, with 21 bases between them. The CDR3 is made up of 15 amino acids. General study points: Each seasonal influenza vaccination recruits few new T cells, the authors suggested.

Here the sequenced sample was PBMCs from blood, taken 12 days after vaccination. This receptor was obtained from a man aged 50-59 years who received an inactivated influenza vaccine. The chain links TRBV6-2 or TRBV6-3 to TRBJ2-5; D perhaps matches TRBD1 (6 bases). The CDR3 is CASRLMTGSTGTQYF. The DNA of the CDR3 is TGTGCCAGCAGGTTAATGACAGGTAGCACGGGGACCCAGTACTTC.